This T cell receptor beta chain was documented in a study of blood T cells in healthy people across ages. Broader study findings: Expanded clonotype shifts may have been confounded, as the donors had an unknown CMV status. Observed TCR beta diversity showed a strong correlation with the percentage of naive T cells as measured by flow cytometry.

In terms of origin and age, donors were healthy Caucasian individuals from Russia aged about 6 to 90. As regards this clonotype: As yet, its antigen is unknown.

V was pared by 3 bases and J by 8 bases, with 9 bases of the junction left unmatched. This CDR3 spans 15 amino acids. Germline values: CDR1 WSHSY, CDR2 SAAADI. Primed by a sample-barcoded 5' primer and a J-beta primer mix, a second PCR proceeded for 7 to 11 cycles. MiXCR, run by TCRdb on the 5' RACE reads, gives a single entry per CDR3 protein. The sample carries around 800,000 distinct CDR3 sequences, around half recorded once. The V gene is TRBV10-2, the J gene TRBJ2-3; 9 nucleotides line up with TRBD2. The TCR originated in a man aged 80 or over in good health. The sequenced sample was blood. CDR3 nucleotide sequence: TGCGCCAGCAGTGACGCGGGACTAGCCGGGGGTACGCAGTATTTT. This encodes CASSDAGLAGGTQYF.